This T cell receptor (beta chain) was captured in a study of blood T cell repertoires in COVID-19. Study-level information: The cDNA or gDNA used as material had been derived from T cells, B-cell-depleted T cells, or PBMCs.

The authors' processing: The authors estimated nucleated cell counts from reference gene primer amplification. Using immunoSEQ multiplex PCR, the repertoire was profiled, and TCRdb retains in-frame clones only, with some absent. D and trimming were read from the DNA, whereas the V and J calls and clone size are those reported in that table. The sample lists 180,000 or so clones; 85% to 90% were seen once. The CDR3 spans 15 residues. Trimming at V came to 1 base and at J to 8 bases, leaving 5 bases not matched to a gene. The germline V gene encodes CDR1 LNHDA and CDR2 SQIVND (reference sequence). The receptor was derived from a young man with acute or convalescent COVID-19. V is TRBV19 and J is TRBJ2-1, with 10 bases identical to TRBD2. Sequenced input: peripheral blood. CDR3 in DNA: TGTGCCAGTAGTATAGGGCTAGCGGGGGAATATGAGCAGTTCTTC. Its translation: CASSIGLAGEYEQFF.